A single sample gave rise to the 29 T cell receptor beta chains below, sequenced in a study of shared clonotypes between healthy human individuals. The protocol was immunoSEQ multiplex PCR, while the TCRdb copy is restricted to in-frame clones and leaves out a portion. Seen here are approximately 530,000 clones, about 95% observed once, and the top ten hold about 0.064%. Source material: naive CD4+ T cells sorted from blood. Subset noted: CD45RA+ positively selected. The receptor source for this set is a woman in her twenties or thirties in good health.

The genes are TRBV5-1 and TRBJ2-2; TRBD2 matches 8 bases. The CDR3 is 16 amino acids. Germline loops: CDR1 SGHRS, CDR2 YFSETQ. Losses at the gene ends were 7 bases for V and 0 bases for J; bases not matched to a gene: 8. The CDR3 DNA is TGCGCCAGCCACGTCTTAGCGGGGTCGAACACCGGGGAGCTGTTTTTT. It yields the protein CASHVLAGSNTGELFF.

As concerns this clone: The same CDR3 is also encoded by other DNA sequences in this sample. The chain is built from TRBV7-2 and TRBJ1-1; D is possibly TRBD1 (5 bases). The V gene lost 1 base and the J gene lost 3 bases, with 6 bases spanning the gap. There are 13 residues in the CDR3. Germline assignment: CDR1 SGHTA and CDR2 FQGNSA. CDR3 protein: CASSLGGDTEAFF. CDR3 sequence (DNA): TGTGCCAGCAGCTTAGGGGGGGACACTGAAGCTTTCTTT.

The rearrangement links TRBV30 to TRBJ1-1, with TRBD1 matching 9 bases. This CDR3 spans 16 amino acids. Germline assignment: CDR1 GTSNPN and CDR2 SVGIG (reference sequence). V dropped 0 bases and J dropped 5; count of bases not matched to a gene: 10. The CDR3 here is CAWSVQGTGNSTEAFF. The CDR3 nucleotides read TGTGCCTGGAGTGTACAAGGGACAGGGAATTCTACTGAAGCTTTCTTT.

In nucleotides, the CDR3 is TGTGCCAGCAGCTTAGGCCCGGGGGGGAACGGGCAAGAGACCCAGTACTTC. Encoded protein: CASSLGPGGNGQETQYF. V usage is TRBV11-2 and J usage is TRBJ2-5; 8 nucleotides align to TRBD2. Germline assignment: CDR1 SGHAT and CDR2 FQNNGV. The CDR3 contains 17 residues. Losses at the gene ends were 1 base for V and 2 bases for J; bases not matched to a gene: 9.

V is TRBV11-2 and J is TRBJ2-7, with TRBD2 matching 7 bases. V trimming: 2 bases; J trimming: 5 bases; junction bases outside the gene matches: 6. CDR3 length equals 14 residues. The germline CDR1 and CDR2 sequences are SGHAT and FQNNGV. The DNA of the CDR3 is TGTGCCAGCAGCTTAAATCCGCGGGAGAACGAGCAGTACTTC. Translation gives CASSLNPRENEQYF.

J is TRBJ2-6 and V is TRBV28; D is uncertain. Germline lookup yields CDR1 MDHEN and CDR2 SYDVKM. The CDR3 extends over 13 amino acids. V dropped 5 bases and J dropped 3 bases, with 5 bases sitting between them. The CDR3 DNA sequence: TGTGCCAGCAGTGCGGTTGGGGCCAACGTCCTGACTTTC. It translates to CASSAVGANVLTF.

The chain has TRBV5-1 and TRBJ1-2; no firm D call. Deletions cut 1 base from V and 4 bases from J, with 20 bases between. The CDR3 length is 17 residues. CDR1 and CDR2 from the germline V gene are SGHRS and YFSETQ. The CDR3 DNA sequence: TGCGCCAGCAGCTTGTCACACCCCGCGCTGGAGATCTATGGCTACACCTTC. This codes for CASSLSHPALEIYGYTF.

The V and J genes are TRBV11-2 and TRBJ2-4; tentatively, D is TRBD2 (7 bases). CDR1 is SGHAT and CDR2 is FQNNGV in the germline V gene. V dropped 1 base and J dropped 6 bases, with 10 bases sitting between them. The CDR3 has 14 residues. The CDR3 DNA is TGTGCCAGCAGCTTAGGTAGGGGGGGAAACATTCAGTACTTC. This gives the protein CASSLGRGGNIQYF.

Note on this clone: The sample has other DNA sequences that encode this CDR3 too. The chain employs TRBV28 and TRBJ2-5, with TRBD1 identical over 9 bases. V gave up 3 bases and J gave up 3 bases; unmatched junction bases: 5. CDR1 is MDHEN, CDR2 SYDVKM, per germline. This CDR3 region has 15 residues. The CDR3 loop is CASSLGTGGKETQYF. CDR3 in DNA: TGTGCCAGCAGTTTGGGTACAGGGGGCAAAGAGACCCAGTACTTC.

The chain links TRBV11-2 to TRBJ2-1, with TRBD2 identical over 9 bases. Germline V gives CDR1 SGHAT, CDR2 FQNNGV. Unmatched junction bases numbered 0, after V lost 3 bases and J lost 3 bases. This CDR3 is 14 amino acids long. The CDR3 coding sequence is TGTGCCAGCAGCTTGACTAGCGGCTACAATGAGCAGTTCTTC. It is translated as CASSLTSGYNEQFF.

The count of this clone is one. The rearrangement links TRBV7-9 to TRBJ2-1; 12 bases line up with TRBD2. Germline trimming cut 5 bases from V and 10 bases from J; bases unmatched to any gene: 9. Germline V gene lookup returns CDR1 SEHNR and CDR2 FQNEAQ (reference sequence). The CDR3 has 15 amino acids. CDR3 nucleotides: TGTGCCAGCAGCGTCCTAGCGGGAGGGATTGGGGAGCAGTTCTTC. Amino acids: CASSVLAGGIGEQFF.

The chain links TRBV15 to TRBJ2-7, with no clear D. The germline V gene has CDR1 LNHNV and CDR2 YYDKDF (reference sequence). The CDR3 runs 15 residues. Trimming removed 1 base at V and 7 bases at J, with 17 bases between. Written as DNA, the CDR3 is TGTGCCACCAGCAGAGGACCGGTCAGCCTGGGAGAGCAGTACTTC. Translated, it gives CATSRGPVSLGEQYF.

The CDR3 nucleotides are TGCGCCAGCAGCCTGACGGCCGAGAGCTATCAGCCCCAGCATTTT. It is translated as CASSLTAESYQPQHF. This chain connects TRBV4-1 to TRBJ1-5; D not certain. V lost 4 bases and J 5 bases, leaving 15 bases between the germline ends. The CDR3 sequence is 15 residues long. Germline loops: CDR1 MGHRA, CDR2 YSYEKL.

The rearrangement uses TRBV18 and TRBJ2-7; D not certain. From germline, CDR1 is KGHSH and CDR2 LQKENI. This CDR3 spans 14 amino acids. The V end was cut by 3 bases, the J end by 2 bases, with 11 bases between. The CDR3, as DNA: TGTGCCAGCTCACCCGAATCCGTAACCTACGAGCAGTACTTC. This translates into CASSPESVTYEQYF.

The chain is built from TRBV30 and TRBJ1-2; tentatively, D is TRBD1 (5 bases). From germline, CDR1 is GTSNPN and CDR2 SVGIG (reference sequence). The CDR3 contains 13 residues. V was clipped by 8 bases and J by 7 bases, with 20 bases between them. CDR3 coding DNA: TGTGCCAGCCCCCGGGCCCCGGGGCTTGGCTACACCTTC. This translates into CASPRAPGLGYTF.

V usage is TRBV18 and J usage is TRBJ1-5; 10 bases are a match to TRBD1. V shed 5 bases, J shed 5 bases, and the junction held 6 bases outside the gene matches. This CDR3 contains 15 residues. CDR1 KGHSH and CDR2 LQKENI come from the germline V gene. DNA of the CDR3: TGTGCCAGCTCAAGACAGGGGGCGGCGGATCAGCCCCAGCATTTT. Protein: CASSRQGAADQPQHF.

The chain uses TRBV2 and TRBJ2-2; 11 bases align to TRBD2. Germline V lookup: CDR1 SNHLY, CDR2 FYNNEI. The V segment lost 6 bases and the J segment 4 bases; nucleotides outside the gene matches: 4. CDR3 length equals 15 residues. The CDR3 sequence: CASSQGLAATGELFF. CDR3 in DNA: TGTGCCAGCAGCCAGGGACTAGCGGCCACCGGGGAGCTGTTTTTT.

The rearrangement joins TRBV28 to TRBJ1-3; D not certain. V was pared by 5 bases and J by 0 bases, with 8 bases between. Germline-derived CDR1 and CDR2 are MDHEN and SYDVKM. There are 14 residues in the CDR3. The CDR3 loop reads CASSTLDSGNTIYF. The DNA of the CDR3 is TGTGCCAGCAGTACCCTGGACTCTGGAAACACCATATATTTT.

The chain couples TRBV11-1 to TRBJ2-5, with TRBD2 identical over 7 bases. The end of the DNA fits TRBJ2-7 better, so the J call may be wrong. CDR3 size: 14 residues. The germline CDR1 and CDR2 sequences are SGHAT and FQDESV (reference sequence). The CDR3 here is CASSLQRDSYEQYF. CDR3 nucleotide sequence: TGTGCCAGCAGCTTACAGCGGGACTCCTACGAGCAGTACTTC.

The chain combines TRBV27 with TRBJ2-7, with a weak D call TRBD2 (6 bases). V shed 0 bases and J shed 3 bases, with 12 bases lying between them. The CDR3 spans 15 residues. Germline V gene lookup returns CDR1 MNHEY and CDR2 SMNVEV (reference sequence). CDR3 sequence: CASSLSMRELYEQYF. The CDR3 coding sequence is TGTGCCAGCAGTTTATCGATGCGGGAACTCTACGAGCAGTACTTC.

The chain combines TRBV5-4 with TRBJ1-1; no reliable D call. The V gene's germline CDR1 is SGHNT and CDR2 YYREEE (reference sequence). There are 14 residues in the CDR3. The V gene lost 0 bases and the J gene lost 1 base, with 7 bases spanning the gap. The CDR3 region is CASSLALGNTEAFF. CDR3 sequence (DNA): TGTGCCAGCAGCTTGGCCTTGGGGAACACTGAAGCTTTCTTT.

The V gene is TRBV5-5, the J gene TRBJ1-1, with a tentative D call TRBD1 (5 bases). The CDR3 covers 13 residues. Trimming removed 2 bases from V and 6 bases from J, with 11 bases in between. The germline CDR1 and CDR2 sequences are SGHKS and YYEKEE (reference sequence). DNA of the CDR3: TGTGCCAGCAGCTTTGAGGGACTGTCTGAAGCTTTCTTT. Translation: CASSFEGLSEAFF.

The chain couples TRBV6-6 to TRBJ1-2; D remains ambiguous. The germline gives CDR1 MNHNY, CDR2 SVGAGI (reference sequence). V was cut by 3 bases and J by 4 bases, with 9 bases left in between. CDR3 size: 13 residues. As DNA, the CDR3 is TGTGCCAGCAGTTATATGGGGTCCTATGGCTACACCTTC. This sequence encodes CASSYMGSYGYTF.

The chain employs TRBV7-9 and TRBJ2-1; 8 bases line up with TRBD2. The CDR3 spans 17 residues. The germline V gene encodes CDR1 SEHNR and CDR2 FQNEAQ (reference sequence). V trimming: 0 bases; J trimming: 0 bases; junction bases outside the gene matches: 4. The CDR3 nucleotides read TGTGCCAGCAGCTTAGCCGGGAGGGCCTCCTCCTACAATGAGCAGTTCTTC. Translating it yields CASSLAGRASSYNEQFF.

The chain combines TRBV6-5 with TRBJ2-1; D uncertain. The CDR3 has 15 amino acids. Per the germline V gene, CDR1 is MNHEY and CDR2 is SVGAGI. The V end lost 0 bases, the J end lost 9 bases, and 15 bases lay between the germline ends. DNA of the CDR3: TGTGCCAGCAGTTACTCGGTGACGGGCGTTGGTGAGCAGTTCTTC. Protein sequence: CASSYSVTGVGEQFF.

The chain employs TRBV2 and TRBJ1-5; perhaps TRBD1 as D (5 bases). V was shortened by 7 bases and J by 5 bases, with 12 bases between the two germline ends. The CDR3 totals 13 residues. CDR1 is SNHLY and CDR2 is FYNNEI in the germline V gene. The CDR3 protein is CASTRGSHQPQHF. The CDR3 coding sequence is TGTGCCAGCACCCGGGGGTCCCATCAGCCCCAGCATTTT.

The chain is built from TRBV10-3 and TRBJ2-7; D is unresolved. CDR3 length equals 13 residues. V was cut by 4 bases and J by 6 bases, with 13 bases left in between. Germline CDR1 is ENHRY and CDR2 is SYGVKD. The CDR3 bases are TGTGCCATCAGTGCTGCGGCAGCCACCGAGCAGTACTTC. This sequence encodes CAISAAAATEQYF.

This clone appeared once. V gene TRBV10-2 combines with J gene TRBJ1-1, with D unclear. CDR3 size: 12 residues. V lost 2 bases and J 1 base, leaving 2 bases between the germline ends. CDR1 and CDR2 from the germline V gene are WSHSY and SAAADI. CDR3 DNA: TGCGCCAGCAGTGAGCCGAACACTGAAGCTTTCTTT. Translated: CASSEPNTEAFF.

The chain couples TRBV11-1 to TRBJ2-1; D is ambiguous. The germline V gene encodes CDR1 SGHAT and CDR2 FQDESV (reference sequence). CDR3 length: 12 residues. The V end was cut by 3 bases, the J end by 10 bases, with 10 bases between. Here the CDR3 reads CASSLASREQFF. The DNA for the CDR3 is TGTGCCAGCAGCTTGGCATCCCGGGAGCAGTTCTTC.